A selection of T cell receptor beta chains follows, all from one sample in a study of blood T cell repertoires in COVID-19. Some clones are missing from TCRdb's copy, which holds only in-frame ones; the method was immunoSEQ multiplex PCR. Here the sample spans approximately 200,000 clones, roughly 85% being singletons. The sample consisted of PBMCs or T cells enriched from blood (not recorded which). These receptors were obtained from a man aged 25-45 years who had recovered from COVID-19. CDR3s include the opening cysteine and the closing phenylalanine or tryptophan. The D gene is left open where the match is weak. The size entry is marked missing in some rows and otherwise reads once, few, many or a size class.

CDR3 DNA: TGCGCCAGCAGCTTGGTGGCTGACGTTGCGAGGTCTACTAATGAAAAACTGTTTTTT; CDR3 protein: CASSLVADVARSTNEKLFF; D gene: -; clone size: -; J gene: TRBJ1-4; V gene: TRBV5-1
CDR3 DNA: TGTGCCTGGAGTGGGGGCCGAAACATTCAGTACTTC; CDR3 protein: CAWSGGRNIQYF; D gene: -; clone size: -; J gene: TRBJ2-4; V gene: TRBV30
CDR3 DNA: TGTGCCAGTAGTATCTCCGCGACAGGATTGGATGGCTACACCTTC; CDR3 protein: CASSISATGLDGYTF; D gene: -; clone size: -; J gene: TRBJ1-2; V gene: TRBV19
CDR3 DNA: TGTGCCAGCAGTTTTGGAGGGCTTACCGGGGAGCTGTTTTTT; CDR3 protein: CASSFGGLTGELFF; D gene: -; clone size: -; J gene: TRBJ2-2; V gene: TRBV27
CDR3 DNA: TGTGCCAGCAGTGAAGGGGCGACCCCTCGCTTCTTT; CDR3 protein: CASSEGATPRFF; D gene: -; clone size: -; J gene: TRBJ1-1; V gene: TRBV6-1
CDR3 DNA: TGTGCCAGCAGTTTTCAGGGTGGCGGGACCCAGTACTTC; CDR3 protein: CASSFQGGGTQYF; D gene: -; clone size: -; J gene: TRBJ2-5; V gene: TRBV12-3/TRBV12-4
CDR3 DNA: TGTGCCAGCAGCCAAGGGGCCAGACAGAATCAGCCCCAGCATTTT; CDR3 protein: CASSQGARQNQPQHF; D gene: -; clone size: -; J gene: TRBJ1-5; V gene: TRBV3-1/TRBV3-2
CDR3 DNA: TGTGCCAGCTCACCGGGAGAGAACACTGAAGCTTTCTTT; CDR3 protein: CASSPGENTEAFF; D gene: -; clone size: -; J gene: TRBJ1-1; V gene: TRBV18
CDR3 DNA: TGCGCCAGCAGCCAAGGGGAAGGGGTGTATAATCAGCCCCAGCATTTT; CDR3 protein: CASSQGEGVYNQPQHF; D gene: -; clone size: -; J gene: TRBJ1-5; V gene: TRBV4-1
CDR3 DNA: TGTGCCAGCAGGTCCGGGGGGCGGGAGAGCTCCTACGAGCAGTACTTC; CDR3 protein: CASRSGGRESSYEQYF; D gene: -; clone size: -; J gene: TRBJ2-7; V gene: TRBV28
CDR3 DNA: TGTGCCAGCAGTCCCCTCCTCGCGAGGGGGGGCCTCCAAGAGACCCAGTACTTC; CDR3 protein: CASSPLLARGGLQETQYF; D gene: -; clone size: -; J gene: TRBJ2-5; V gene: TRBV6-2/TRBV6-3
CDR3 DNA: TGTGCCAGCAGTTTATTCGGGGGGTTAGGCTATGGCTACACCTTC; CDR3 protein: CASSLFGGLGYGYTF; D gene: -; clone size: -; J gene: TRBJ1-2; V gene: TRBV27
CDR3 DNA: TGTGCCAGCACACTAGCGCTGTCCTACAATGAGCAGTTCTTC; CDR3 protein: CASTLALSYNEQFF; D gene: TRBD2; clone size: -; J gene: TRBJ2-1; V gene: TRBV2
CDR3 DNA: TGTGCCAGCAGCACCTCAGGAGGATACTACGAGCAGTACTTC; CDR3 protein: CASSTSGGYYEQYF; D gene: -; clone size: -; J gene: TRBJ2-7; V gene: TRBV7-6
CDR3 DNA: TGCGCCAGCAGTGAGTCGCCTAGACAGGGATCAACGTCTCGTGGAAACACCATATATTTT; CDR3 protein: CASSESPRQGSTSRGNTIYF; D gene: TRBD1; clone size: -; J gene: TRBJ1-3; V gene: TRBV10-1
CDR3 DNA: TGTGCCAGCAGCCTCCTGGGGGACAGAGTAACTGAAGCTTTCTTT; CDR3 protein: CASSLLGDRVTEAFF; D gene: TRBD1; clone size: -; J gene: TRBJ1-1; V gene: TRBV3-1/TRBV3-2
CDR3 DNA: TGTGCCAGCAGCCACCCTACTGACAGACCCTACGAGCAGTACTTC; CDR3 protein: CASSHPTDRPYEQYF; D gene: -; clone size: -; J gene: TRBJ2-7; V gene: TRBV5-4
CDR3 DNA: TGCGCCAGCAGCTTGGGCGGGGGGAACCAAGAGACCCAGTACTTC; CDR3 protein: CASSLGGGNQETQYF; D gene: TRBD2; clone size: -; J gene: TRBJ2-5; V gene: TRBV5-1
CDR3 DNA: TGTGCCAGTACAGGGAGGACTGAAGCTTTCTTT; CDR3 protein: CASTGRTEAFF; D gene: -; clone size: -; J gene: TRBJ1-1; V gene: TRBV19
CDR3 DNA: TGTGCCAGCAGCTTAGATAGGGCTAGCAATTCGAAGACCCAGTACTTC; CDR3 protein: CASSLDRASNSKTQYF; D gene: -; clone size: -; J gene: TRBJ2-5; V gene: TRBV7-2
CDR3 DNA: TGTGCCAGCAGTTACGGCGGCGCAGGGGACCAGCCCCAGCATTTT; CDR3 protein: CASSYGGAGDQPQHF; D gene: -; clone size: -; J gene: TRBJ1-5; V gene: TRBV6-6
CDR3 DNA: TGTGCCACAGTCCCAGCGGGGATGGGAGTTGATGGCTACACCTTC; CDR3 protein: CATVPAGMGVDGYTF; D gene: -; clone size: -; J gene: TRBJ1-2; V gene: TRBV10-3
CDR3 DNA: TGTGCCTGGAGTGTACAATCAGGGGGCTCTGGCTACACCTTC; CDR3 protein: CAWSVQSGGSGYTF; D gene: TRBD1; clone size: -; J gene: TRBJ1-2; V gene: TRBV30
CDR3 DNA: TGTGCCAGCTCACCAACAGGGAATCGGGACACTGAAGCTTTCTTT; CDR3 protein: CASSPTGNRDTEAFF; D gene: -; clone size: -; J gene: TRBJ1-1; V gene: TRBV18
CDR3 DNA: TGTGCCAGCAGCCCCGTGACAGGGGTCGGTGGCTACACCTTC; CDR3 protein: CASSPVTGVGGYTF; D gene: TRBD1; clone size: -; J gene: TRBJ1-2; V gene: TRBV7-2
CDR3 DNA: TGTGCCAGCAGCACCGCGACAGGGGGAGGCTACGAGCAGTACTTC; CDR3 protein: CASSTATGGGYEQYF; D gene: TRBD1; clone size: -; J gene: TRBJ2-7; V gene: TRBV7-2
CDR3 DNA: TGTGCCAGCAGCAAAGTAGGCGGTAGCTACGAGCAGTACTTC; CDR3 protein: CASSKVGGSYEQYF; D gene: -; clone size: -; J gene: TRBJ2-7; V gene: TRBV21-1
CDR3 DNA: TGCGCCAGCAGTCAATCAGGTGGGAGGGATGGCTACACCTTC; CDR3 protein: CASSQSGGRDGYTF; D gene: -; clone size: once; J gene: TRBJ1-2; V gene: TRBV23-1
CDR3 DNA: TGTGCCAGCAGCTTGGATCTTATCTGGAGGGAGACCCAGTACTTC; CDR3 protein: CASSLDLIWRETQYF; D gene: -; clone size: -; J gene: TRBJ2-5; V gene: TRBV5-4
CDR3 DNA: TGTGCCAGCAGTTCCCCCCAGGGACAGGGCGAGTATGGCTACACCTTC; CDR3 protein: CASSSPQGQGEYGYTF; D gene: TRBD1; clone size: once; J gene: TRBJ1-2; V gene: TRBV6-5
CDR3 DNA: TGTGCCAGCAGCCAAGAATCAGGGGGCTATGGCTACACCTTC; CDR3 protein: CASSQESGGYGYTF; D gene: TRBD1; clone size: -; J gene: TRBJ1-2; V gene: TRBV4-2
CDR3 DNA: TGTGCCAGCAGCCAAGTAGCCCCAGGGGGCGCGGGCACTGAAGCTTTCTTT; CDR3 protein: CASSQVAPGGAGTEAFF; D gene: TRBD1; clone size: -; J gene: TRBJ1-1; V gene: TRBV14
CDR3 DNA: TGTGCCAGCAGATTACAGGGACTTGAAGCTTTCTTT; CDR3 protein: CASRLQGLEAFF; D gene: -; clone size: -; J gene: TRBJ1-1; V gene: TRBV28